This T cell receptor beta chain was sequenced for a study of T cell responses to AZD1222 COVID-19 vaccine. Broader study findings: Spike as a whole was targeted by vaccine-associated CD4 TCRs, dominant at 160-218 and 743-854. Donors skewed white British and female; clonal diversity was possibly underestimated.

CDR1 and CDR2 from the germline V gene are MNHEY and SVGAGI. The length of the CDR3 is 10 residues. Trimming cost V 8 bases and J 7 bases, with 8 bases left between them. A word on this clone: Its antigen is unknown.

Sequencing was performed with immunoSEQ multiplex PCR; in TCRdb, only in-frame clones are kept and a portion is missing. The sample has 85,000 to 130,000 clones, 90% seen once. The sample in question was peripheral blood, obtained 28 days after the second AZD1222 dose. This clonotype was obtained from an adult who received the AZD1222 COVID-19 vaccine. The genes are TRBV6-5 and TRBJ1-2; no clear D gene. CDR3 coding DNA: TGTGCCAGCGGGGAAATTGGCTACACCTTC. Encoded protein: CASGEIGYTF.